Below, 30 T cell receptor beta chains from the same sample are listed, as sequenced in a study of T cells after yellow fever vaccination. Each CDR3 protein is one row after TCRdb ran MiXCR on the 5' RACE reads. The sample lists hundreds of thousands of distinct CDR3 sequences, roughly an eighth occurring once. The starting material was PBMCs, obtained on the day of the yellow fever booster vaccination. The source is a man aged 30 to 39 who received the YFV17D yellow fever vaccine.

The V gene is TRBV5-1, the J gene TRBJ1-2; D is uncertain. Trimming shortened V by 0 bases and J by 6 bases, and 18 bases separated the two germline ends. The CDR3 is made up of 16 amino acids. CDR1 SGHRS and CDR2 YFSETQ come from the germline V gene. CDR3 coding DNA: TGCGCCAGCAGCTTGGGAGGGCCAGTCGACGTGAATGGCTACACCTTC. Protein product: CASSLGGPVDVNGYTF.

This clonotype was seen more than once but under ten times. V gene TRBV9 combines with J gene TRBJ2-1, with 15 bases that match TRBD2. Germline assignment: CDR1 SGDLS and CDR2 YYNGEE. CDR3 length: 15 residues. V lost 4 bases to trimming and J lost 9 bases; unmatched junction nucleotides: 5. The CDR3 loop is CASSPGLAGGSEQFF. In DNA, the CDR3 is TGTGCCAGCAGCCCGGGACTAGCGGGAGGAAGTGAGCAGTTCTTC.

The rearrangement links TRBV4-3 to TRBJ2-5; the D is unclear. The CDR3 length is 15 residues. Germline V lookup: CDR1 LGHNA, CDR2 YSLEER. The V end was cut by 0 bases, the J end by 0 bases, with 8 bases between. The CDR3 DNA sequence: TGCGCCAGCAGCCAAGAATTCGCCCACCAAGAGACCCAGTACTTC. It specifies CASSQEFAHQETQYF.

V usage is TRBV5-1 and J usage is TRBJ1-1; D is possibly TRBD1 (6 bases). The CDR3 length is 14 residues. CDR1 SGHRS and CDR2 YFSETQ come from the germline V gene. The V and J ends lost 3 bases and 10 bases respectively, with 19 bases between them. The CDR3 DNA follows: TGCGCCAGCAGCTACCAAACAGGACAGTCCGGAGCTTTCTTT. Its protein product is CASSYQTGQSGAFF.

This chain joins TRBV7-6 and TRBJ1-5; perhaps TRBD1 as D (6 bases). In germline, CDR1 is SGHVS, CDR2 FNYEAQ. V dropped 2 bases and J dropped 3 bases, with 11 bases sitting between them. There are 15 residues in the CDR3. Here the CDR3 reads CASSLSEGVNQPQHF. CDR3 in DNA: TGTGCCAGCAGCTTATCGGAGGGGGTCAATCAGCCCCAGCATTTT.

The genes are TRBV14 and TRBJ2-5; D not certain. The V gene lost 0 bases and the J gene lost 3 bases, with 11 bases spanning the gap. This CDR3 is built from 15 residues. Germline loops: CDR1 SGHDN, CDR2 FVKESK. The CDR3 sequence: CASSQDYPAEETQYF. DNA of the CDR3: TGTGCCAGCAGCCAAGATTACCCAGCCGAAGAGACCCAGTACTTC.

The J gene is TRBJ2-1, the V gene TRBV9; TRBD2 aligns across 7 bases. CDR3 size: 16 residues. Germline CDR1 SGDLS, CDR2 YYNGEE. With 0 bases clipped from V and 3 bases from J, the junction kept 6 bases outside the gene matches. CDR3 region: CASSVEPSGLYNEQFF. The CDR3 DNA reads TGTGCCAGCAGCGTAGAACCTAGCGGCCTCTACAATGAGCAGTTCTTC.

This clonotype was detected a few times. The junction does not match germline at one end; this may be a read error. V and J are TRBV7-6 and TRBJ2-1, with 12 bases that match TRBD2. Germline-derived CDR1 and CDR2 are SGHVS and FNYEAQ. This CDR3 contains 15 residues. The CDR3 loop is CASSLAGGPWDEQFF. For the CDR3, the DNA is TGTGCCAGCAGCCTAGCGGGAGGGCCTTGGGATGAGCAGTTCTTC.

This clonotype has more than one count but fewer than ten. In DNA form, the CDR3 reads TGCGCCAGCAGTGATTGGACAGGGGGCTTTATACGGAATGAAAAACTGTTTTTT. It codes for CASSDWTGGFIRNEKLFF. The chain has TRBV10-2 and TRBJ1-4; 11 bases map to TRBD1. The CDR3 is 18 amino acids. Germline V lookup: CDR1 WSHSY, CDR2 SAAADI. The ends lost 3 bases at V and 5 bases at J; junction bases unmatched: 11.

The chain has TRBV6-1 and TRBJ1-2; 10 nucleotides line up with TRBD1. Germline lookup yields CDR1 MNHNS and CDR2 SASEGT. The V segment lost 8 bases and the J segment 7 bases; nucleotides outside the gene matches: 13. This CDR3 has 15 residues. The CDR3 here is CASRAPGQGSGGYTF. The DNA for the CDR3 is TGTGCCAGCCGGGCGCCGGGACAGGGGAGCGGTGGCTACACCTTC.

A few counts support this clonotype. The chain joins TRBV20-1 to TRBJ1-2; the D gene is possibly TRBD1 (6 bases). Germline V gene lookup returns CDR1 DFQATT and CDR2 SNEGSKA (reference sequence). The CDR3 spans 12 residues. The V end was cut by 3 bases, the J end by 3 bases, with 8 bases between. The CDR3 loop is CSASYRDYGYTF. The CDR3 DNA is TGCAGTGCTAGTTACAGGGACTATGGCTACACCTTC.

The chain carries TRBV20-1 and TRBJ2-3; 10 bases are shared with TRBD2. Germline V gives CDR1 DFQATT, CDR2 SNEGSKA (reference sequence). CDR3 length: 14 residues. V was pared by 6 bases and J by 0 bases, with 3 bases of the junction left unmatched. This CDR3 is CSATLAGSTDTQYF. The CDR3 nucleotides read TGCAGTGCAACACTAGCGGGAAGCACAGATACGCAGTATTTT.

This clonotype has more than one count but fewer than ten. CDR3 in amino acids: CASSYRGTGGYEQYF. The CDR3 nucleotides read TGTGCCAGCAGCTACCGTGGGACGGGAGGCTACGAGCAGTACTTC. The rearrangement links TRBV7-3 to TRBJ2-7, with 7 positions matching TRBD2. This CDR3 is built from 15 residues. Germline loops: CDR1 SGHTA, CDR2 FQGTGA. The V gene end was trimmed by 4 bases and the J gene end by 3 bases; junction bases not matched to a gene: 9.

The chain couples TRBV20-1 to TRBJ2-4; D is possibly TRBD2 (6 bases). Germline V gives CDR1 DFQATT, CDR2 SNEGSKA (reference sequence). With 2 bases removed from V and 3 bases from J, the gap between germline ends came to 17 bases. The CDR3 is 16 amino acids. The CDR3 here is CSARQDGGVGKNIQYF. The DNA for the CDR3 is TGCAGTGCTAGACAAGATGGAGGGGTCGGCAAAAACATTCAGTACTTC.

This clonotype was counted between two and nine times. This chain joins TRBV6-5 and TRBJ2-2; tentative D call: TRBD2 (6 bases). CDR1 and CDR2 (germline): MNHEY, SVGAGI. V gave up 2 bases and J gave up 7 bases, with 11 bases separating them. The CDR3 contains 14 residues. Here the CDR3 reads CASSYDPGVGELFF. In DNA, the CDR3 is TGTGCCAGCAGTTACGATCCGGGGGTCGGGGAGCTGTTTTTT.

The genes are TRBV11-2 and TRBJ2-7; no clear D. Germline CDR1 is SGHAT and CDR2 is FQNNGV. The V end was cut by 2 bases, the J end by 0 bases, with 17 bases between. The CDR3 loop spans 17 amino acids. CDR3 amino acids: CASSLPFGLGISYEQYF. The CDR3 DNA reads TGTGCCAGCAGCTTACCATTTGGCTTAGGGATCTCCTACGAGCAGTACTTC.

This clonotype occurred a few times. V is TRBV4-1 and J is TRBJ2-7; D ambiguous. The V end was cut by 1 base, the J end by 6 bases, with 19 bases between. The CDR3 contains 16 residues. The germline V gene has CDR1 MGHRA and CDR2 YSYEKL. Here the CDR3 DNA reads TGCGCCAGCAGCCAAGTAGATCTGGGATTCACCTCCGAGCAGTACTTC. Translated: CASSQVDLGFTSEQYF.

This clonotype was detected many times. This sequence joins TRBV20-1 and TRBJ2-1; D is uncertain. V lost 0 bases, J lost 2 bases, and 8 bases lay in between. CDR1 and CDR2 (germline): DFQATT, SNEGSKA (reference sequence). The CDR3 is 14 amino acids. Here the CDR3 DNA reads TGCAGTGCTAGAGATCGGCTAACCTACAATGAGCAGTTCTTC. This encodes CSARDRLTYNEQFF.

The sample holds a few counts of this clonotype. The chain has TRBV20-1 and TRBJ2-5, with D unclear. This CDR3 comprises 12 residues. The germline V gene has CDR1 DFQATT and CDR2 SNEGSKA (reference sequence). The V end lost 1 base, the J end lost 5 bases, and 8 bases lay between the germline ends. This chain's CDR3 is CSARGPLETQYF. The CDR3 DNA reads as TGCAGTGCTAGAGGGCCACTGGAGACCCAGTACTTC.

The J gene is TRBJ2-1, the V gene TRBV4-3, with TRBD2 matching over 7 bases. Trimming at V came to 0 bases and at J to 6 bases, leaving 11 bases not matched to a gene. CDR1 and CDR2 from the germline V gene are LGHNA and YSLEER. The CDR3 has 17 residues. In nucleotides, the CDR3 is TGCGCCAGCAGCCAAGAATACTACGCGGGAGTGCGCAATGAGCAGTTCTTC. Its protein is CASSQEYYAGVRNEQFF.

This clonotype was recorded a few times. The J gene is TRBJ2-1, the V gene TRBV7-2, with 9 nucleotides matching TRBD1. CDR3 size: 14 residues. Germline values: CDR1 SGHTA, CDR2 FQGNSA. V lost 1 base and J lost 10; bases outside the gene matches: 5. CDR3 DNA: TGTGCCAGCAGCTTAGGCGGACAGGGGAGCGAGCAGTTCTTC. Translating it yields CASSLGGQGSEQFF. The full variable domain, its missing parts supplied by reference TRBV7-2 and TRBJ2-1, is GAGVSQSPSNKVTEKGKDVELRCDPISGHTALYWYRQSLGQGLEFLIYFQGNSAPDKSGLPSDRFSAERTGGSVSTLTIQRTQQEDSAVYLCASSLGGQGSEQFFGPGTRLTVL.

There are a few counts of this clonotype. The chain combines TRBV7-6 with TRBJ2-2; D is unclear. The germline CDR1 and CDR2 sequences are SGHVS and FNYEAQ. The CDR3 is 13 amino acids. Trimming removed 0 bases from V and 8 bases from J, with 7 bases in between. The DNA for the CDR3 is TGTGCCAGCAGCTTAGCAACTGGAGGGGAGCTGTTTTTT. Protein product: CASSLATGGELFF.

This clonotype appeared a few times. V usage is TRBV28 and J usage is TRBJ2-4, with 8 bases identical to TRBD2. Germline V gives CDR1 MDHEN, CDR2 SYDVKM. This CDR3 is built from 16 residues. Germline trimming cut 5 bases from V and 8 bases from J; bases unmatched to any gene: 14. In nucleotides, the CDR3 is TGTGCCAGCAGTCCCGCCGGACCGGGACTAGTTCACATTCAGTACTTC. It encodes CASSPAGPGLVHIQYF.

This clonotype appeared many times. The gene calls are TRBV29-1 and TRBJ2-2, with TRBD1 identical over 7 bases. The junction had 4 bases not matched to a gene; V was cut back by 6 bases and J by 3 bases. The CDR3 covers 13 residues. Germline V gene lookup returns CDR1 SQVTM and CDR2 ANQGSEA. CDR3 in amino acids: CSVRDSYTGELFF. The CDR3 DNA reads TGCAGCGTCAGGGACAGCTACACCGGGGAGCTGTTTTTT.

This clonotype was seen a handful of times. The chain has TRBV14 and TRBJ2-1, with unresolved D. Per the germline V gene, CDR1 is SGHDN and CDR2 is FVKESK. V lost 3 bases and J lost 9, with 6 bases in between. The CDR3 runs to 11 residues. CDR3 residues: CASSQSIEQFF. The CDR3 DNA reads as TGTGCCAGCAGCCAGTCGATTGAGCAGTTCTTC.

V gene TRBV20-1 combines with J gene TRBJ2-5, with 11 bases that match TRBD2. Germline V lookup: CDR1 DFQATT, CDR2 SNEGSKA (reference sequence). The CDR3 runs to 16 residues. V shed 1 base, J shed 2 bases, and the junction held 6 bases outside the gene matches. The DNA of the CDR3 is TGCAGTGCTAGAGGGGAGGGACTAGCGGTTCAAGAGACCCAGTACTTC. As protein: CSARGEGLAVQETQYF.

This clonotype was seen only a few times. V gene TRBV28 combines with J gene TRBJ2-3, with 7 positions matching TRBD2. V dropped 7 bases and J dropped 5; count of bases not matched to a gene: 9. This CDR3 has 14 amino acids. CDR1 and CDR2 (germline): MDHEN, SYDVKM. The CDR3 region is CASTMRELVDTQYF. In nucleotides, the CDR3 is TGTGCCAGCACTATGCGGGAGTTGGTAGATACGCAGTATTTT.

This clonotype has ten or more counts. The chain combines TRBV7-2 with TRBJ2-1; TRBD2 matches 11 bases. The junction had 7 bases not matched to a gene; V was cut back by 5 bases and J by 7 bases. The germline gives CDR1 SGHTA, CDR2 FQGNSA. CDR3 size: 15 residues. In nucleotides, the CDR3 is TGTGCCAGCAGCCCTACCGGGACTAGCGGTAATGAGCAGTTCTTC. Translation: CASSPTGTSGNEQFF.

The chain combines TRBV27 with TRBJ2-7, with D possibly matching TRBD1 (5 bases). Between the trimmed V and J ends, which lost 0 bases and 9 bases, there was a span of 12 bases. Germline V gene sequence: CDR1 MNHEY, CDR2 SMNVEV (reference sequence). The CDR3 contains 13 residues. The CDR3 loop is CASSLSGQPSQYF. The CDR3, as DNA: TGTGCCAGCAGTTTATCTGGACAACCTTCGCAGTACTTC.

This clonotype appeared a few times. In DNA, the CDR3 is TGTGCCAGCAGCGTGGACGCCGCGAGGCCAGATACGCAGTATTTT. Amino acids: CASSVDAARPDTQYF. The V call is TRBV9, the J call TRBJ2-3; no reliable D call. CDR1 SGDLS and CDR2 YYNGEE come from the germline V gene. Deletions cut 2 bases from V and 4 bases from J, with 14 bases between. This CDR3 has 15 residues.